Listed below are T cell receptor beta chains from one sample, sequenced in a study of blood T cell repertoires in COVID-19. The repertoire was sequenced with immunoSEQ multiplex PCR; TCRdb's copy has only in-frame clones and lacks some. The sample carries approximately 100,000 clones, around 80% recorded once. Sequenced sample: peripheral blood. The source of these receptors is a man between 65 and 79 years old with acute or convalescent COVID-19. Both conserved end residues are part of each CDR3. A D gene is named only where the DNA matches it firmly. Only part of the rows carry a size: once, few, many, or a class if the clone is expanded.

abundance: NA
j_gene: TRBJ2-1
v_gene: TRBV6-5
d_gene: NA
CDR3nt: TGTGCCAGCAGTTACACGGGAATTGGAAATGAGCAGTTCTTC
CDR3aa: CASSYTGIGNEQFF

abundance: few
j_gene: TRBJ1-6
v_gene: TRBV5-1
d_gene: TRBD1
CDR3nt: TGCGCCAGCAGCTGGGATGGGAGAGGGGGCCGGTCACCCCTCCACTTT
CDR3aa: CASSWDGRGGRSPLHF

abundance: few
j_gene: TRBJ2-6
v_gene: TRBV9
d_gene: NA
CDR3nt: TGTGCCAGCAGACAGGGCTCTGGGGCCAACGTCCTGACTTTC
CDR3aa: CASRQGSGANVLTF

abundance: NA
j_gene: TRBJ1-1
v_gene: TRBV19
d_gene: TRBD1
CDR3nt: TGTGCCAGTAGTATAGTCGGGACAGGGGGCGTTGAAGCTTTCTTT
CDR3aa: CASSIVGTGGVEAFF

abundance: NA
j_gene: TRBJ2-3
v_gene: TRBV7-3
d_gene: TRBD2
CDR3nt: TGTGCCAGCAGCTTAATGGGGGGGTACGAGGATACGCAGTATTTT
CDR3aa: CASSLMGGYEDTQYF

abundance: once
j_gene: TRBJ2-5
v_gene: TRBV9
d_gene: TRBD1
CDR3nt: TGTGCCAGCAGCGCGGGACAGGGTCGGGAGACCCAGTACTTC
CDR3aa: CASSAGQGRETQYF

abundance: NA
j_gene: TRBJ2-6
v_gene: TRBV27
d_gene: NA
CDR3nt: TGTGCCAGCAGTTTATGGGCCAGGGGAGCAAGCTCTGGGGCCAACGTCCTGACTTTC
CDR3aa: CASSLWARGASSGANVLTF

abundance: NA
j_gene: TRBJ2-6
v_gene: TRBV28
d_gene: TRBD1
CDR3nt: TGTGCCAGCAGTTCACAACAGGGGGCTAGTGGGGCCAACGTCCTGACTTTC
CDR3aa: CASSSQQGASGANVLTF

abundance: NA
j_gene: TRBJ2-1
v_gene: TRBV19
d_gene: TRBD2
CDR3nt: TGTGCCAGTAGTCTACTAGCGAGCAACACCTACAATGAGCAGTTCTTC
CDR3aa: CASSLLASNTYNEQFF

abundance: NA
j_gene: TRBJ2-5
v_gene: TRBV5-1
d_gene: TRBD2
CDR3nt: TGCGCCAGCAGCTTGGCGACTAGCGGGAGGCAAGAGACCCAGTACTTC
CDR3aa: CASSLATSGRQETQYF

abundance: once
j_gene: TRBJ2-1
v_gene: TRBV29-1
d_gene: NA
CDR3nt: TGCAGCGTGGAACAACAGGACCCATCGTCCTACAATGAGCAGTTCTTC
CDR3aa: CSVEQQDPSSYNEQFF

abundance: NA
j_gene: TRBJ1-1
v_gene: TRBV6-5
d_gene: TRBD1
CDR3nt: TGTGCCAGCAGTCCGGGGACAGGGGAGTACACTGAAGCTTTCTTT
CDR3aa: CASSPGTGEYTEAFF

abundance: NA
j_gene: TRBJ2-1
v_gene: TRBV10-1
d_gene: NA
CDR3nt: TGCGCCAGCAGTGAAAGGGGAGGGGGCAATGAGCAGTTCTTC
CDR3aa: CASSERGGGNEQFF

abundance: NA
j_gene: TRBJ2-5
v_gene: TRBV6-2/TRBV6-3
d_gene: TRBD2
CDR3nt: TGTGCCAGCAGTTATCTAGCGGGAGTTGGGGAGACCCAGTACTTC
CDR3aa: CASSYLAGVGETQYF

abundance: NA
j_gene: TRBJ2-1
v_gene: TRBV4-1
d_gene: TRBD2
CDR3nt: TGCGCCAGCAGCCAAATGGCTAGCGGGTCCTACAATGAGCAGTTCTTC
CDR3aa: CASSQMASGSYNEQFF

abundance: NA
j_gene: TRBJ2-7
v_gene: TRBV7-8
d_gene: TRBD2
CDR3nt: TGTGCCAGCAGCTCACTAGCGGGAGGGTCCTACGAGCAGTACTTC
CDR3aa: CASSSLAGGSYEQYF

abundance: NA
j_gene: TRBJ2-5
v_gene: TRBV5-1
d_gene: TRBD2
CDR3nt: TGCGCCAGCAGCTCCAGCGGGAGTTCGGAGACCCAGTACTTC
CDR3aa: CASSSSGSSETQYF

abundance: NA
j_gene: TRBJ2-4
v_gene: TRBV29-1
d_gene: NA
CDR3nt: TGCAGCGTTGTCCACGGGGGAGCCAAAAACATTCAGTACTTC
CDR3aa: CSVVHGGAKNIQYF

abundance: NA
j_gene: TRBJ1-5
v_gene: TRBV6-5
d_gene: NA
CDR3nt: TGTGCCAGCAGTTACTCCCAGCGGAATAATCAGCCCCAGCATTTT
CDR3aa: CASSYSQRNNQPQHF

abundance: NA
j_gene: TRBJ2-5
v_gene: TRBV7-9
d_gene: NA
CDR3nt: TGTGCCAGCAGCTTACATGCCAGGGGCTCGTCGGGTCAGTACTTC
CDR3aa: CASSLHARGSSGQYF

abundance: once
j_gene: TRBJ2-6
v_gene: TRBV3-1/TRBV3-2
d_gene: TRBD1
CDR3nt: TGTGCCAGCGGGGGACAGACCAACGTCCTGACTTTC
CDR3aa: CASGGQTNVLTF

abundance: NA
j_gene: TRBJ2-2
v_gene: TRBV30
d_gene: TRBD2
CDR3nt: TGTGCCTGGACCAAAATCGGGACTAGCGGATGGGAGCTGTTTTTT
CDR3aa: CAWTKIGTSGWELFF

abundance: NA
j_gene: TRBJ1-1
v_gene: TRBV5-1
d_gene: NA
CDR3nt: TGCGCCAGCAGCTTGGCGACAATGAACACTGAAGCTTTCTTT
CDR3aa: CASSLATMNTEAFF

abundance: NA
j_gene: TRBJ2-5
v_gene: TRBV5-4
d_gene: NA
CDR3nt: TGTGCCAGCAGCCGTCCACTAGCACCCCAAGAGACCCAGTACTTC
CDR3aa: CASSRPLAPQETQYF

abundance: NA
j_gene: TRBJ2-5
v_gene: TRBV9
d_gene: TRBD1
CDR3nt: TGTGCCAGCAGCCCCGGGACAGGCCAAGAGACCCAGTACTTC
CDR3aa: CASSPGTGQETQYF

abundance: NA
j_gene: TRBJ2-1
v_gene: TRBV5-1
d_gene: TRBD1
CDR3nt: TGCGCCAGCAGCCCACCGGGACAGGTCGACAATGAGCAGTTCTTC
CDR3aa: CASSPPGQVDNEQFF

abundance: NA
j_gene: TRBJ1-1
v_gene: TRBV5-4
d_gene: NA
CDR3nt: TGTGCCAGCAGCGGCGGGCCCTCGAACACTGAAGCTTTCTTT
CDR3aa: CASSGGPSNTEAFF

abundance: NA
j_gene: TRBJ1-6
v_gene: TRBV14
d_gene: TRBD1
CDR3nt: TGTGCCAGCAGCGCACAGGGGGCGCGAAATTCACCCCTCCACTTT
CDR3aa: CASSAQGARNSPLHF

abundance: few
j_gene: TRBJ2-2
v_gene: TRBV4-2
d_gene: TRBD1
CDR3nt: TGTGCCAGCAGCCATCGGGACAGTCGAACCGGGGAGCTGTTTTTT
CDR3aa: CASSHRDSRTGELFF

abundance: NA
j_gene: TRBJ2-3
v_gene: TRBV5-1
d_gene: NA
CDR3nt: TGCGCCAGCAGCCGGGACTTACCGACAGATACGCAGTATTTT
CDR3aa: CASSRDLPTDTQYF

abundance: few
j_gene: TRBJ2-5
v_gene: TRBV19
d_gene: TRBD1
CDR3nt: TGTGCCAGTAGTACTCGGACAGGGCCAGAGACCCAGTACTTC
CDR3aa: CASSTRTGPETQYF